Reported below is one TCR beta chain. Its cognate antigen is unknown. The data stem from a study of cytomegalovirus exposure and HLA in healthy donors. Study as a whole: From HLA-typed donors, an early data release held approximately 85 million unique TCRs. General study points: The productive fraction for most TCR beta V segments was about 90% or about 30% in an earlier analysis. For most TCR sequences rarity was the rule, although some public TCRs occurred in many donors.

Unmatched junction bases numbered 4, after V lost 4 bases and J lost 4 bases. Germline V gene sequence: CDR1 SEHNR, CDR2 FQNEAQ (reference sequence). The CDR3 totals 15 residues. Primers included in the PCR were 60 Vbeta and 13 Jbeta primers. Authors' processing steps: Among the unique TCR beta chains that a later analysis counted, 70 million to 85 million in all, some 10 million were shared. Profiling relied on immunoSEQ multiplex PCR, and the TCRdb table lists in-frame clones only, not all of them. V, J and clone size are those of that table, while D and trimming were read from the DNA. Altogether approximately 190,000 clones are present, 81% being singletons, with the ten largest covering about 3.4%.

Input material: PBMCs. The origin of this receptor is a middle-aged man in good health and CMV-seropositive. The chain joins TRBV7-9 to TRBJ2-1; 10 bases map to TRBD2. CDR3 in DNA: TGTGCCAGCAGCTCCGGGACTAGCGAGTACAATGAGCAGTTCTTC. Translating gives CASSSGTSEYNEQFF.